Presented here are 27 T cell receptor beta chains from one specimen sequenced in a study of T cells in women clearing cervical HPV infection. TCRdb's table, derived via immunoSEQ multiplex PCR, lists solely in-frame clones and lacks some. In total, the table holds about 28,000 clones. The sample consisted of blood buffy coat. All receptors derive from a woman between 18 and 69 years old with a cervical HPV16 infection that either progressed to CIN3+ or cleared (not recorded which).

Concerning this clone itself: The read ends 3 residues before the CDR3 terminus; that terminus is restored from the germline J gene. The chain couples TRBV20-1 to TRBJ2-5, with D possibly TRBD2 on 6 matching bases. Germline V gene sequence: CDR1 DFQATT, CDR2 SNEGSKA (reference sequence). Trimming stripped 1 base from V and 2 bases from J, with 8 bases between. The CDR3 runs 13 residues. The sequenced CDR3 bases are TGCAGTGCTAGAGCAGCGGGTCAAGAGACC. Amino acid sequence: CSARAAGQET. The entire CDR3 is CSARAAGQETQYF.

As concerns this clone: The read ends 3 residues early relative to the CDR3; the germline J gene fills the gap. The chain carries TRBV7-6 and TRBJ2-1; D call uncertain. The CDR3 is 15 residues long. The ends were cut back, 5 bases at V and 2 bases at J, with 13 bases in the middle. Per germline, CDR1 SGHVS and CDR2 FNYEAQ. The CDR3 sequence is CASSRLAAPYNEQFF. The DNA read from the CDR3 is TGTGCCAGCAGCCGTCTGGCGGCCCCCTACAATGAG. Combining the CDR3 with reference TRBV7-6 and TRBJ2-1 gives the whole variable domain GAGVSQSPRYKVTKRGQDVALRCDPISGHVSLYWYRQALGQGPEFLTYFNYEAQQDKSGLPNDRFSAERPEGSISTLTIQRTEQRDSAMYRCASSRLAAPYNEQFFGPGTRLTVL.

About this clone: The read terminates 3 residues before the CDR3 end, so the remaining end is supplied by the germline J gene. This chain links TRBV19 with TRBJ1-5, with D perhaps matching TRBD1 (6 bases). There are 15 residues in the CDR3. The V gene's germline CDR1 is LNHDA and CDR2 SQIVND (reference sequence). Trimming stripped 7 bases from V and 8 bases from J, with 21 bases between. CDR3 DNA, as far as it was read: TGTGCCAGTACCACAGGACAGTGCCCTTATGAGCCC. Protein product: CASTTGQCPYEP. The CDR3 in its entirety is CASTTGQCPYEPQHF.

Comment on this clone: Sequencing ends 3 residues short of the CDR3 end; the germline J gene provides the rest. This rearrangement joins TRBV19 to TRBJ2-2; weak D call: TRBD1 (6 bases). The germline CDR1 and CDR2 sequences are LNHDA and SQIVND (reference sequence). This CDR3 spans 14 amino acids. The part of the CDR3 DNA that was read is TGTGCCAGTAGTATCTCAGGGGCAAATGAAAAG. It translates to CASSISGANEK. The full CDR3 reads CASSISGANEKLFF.

A remark on this clone: The DNA ends 3 residues before the CDR3 does, and the rest of the CDR3 is filled in from the germline J gene. This sequence joins TRBV29-1 and TRBJ1-1, with D perhaps TRBD1 (5 bases). The CDR3 sequence is 12 residues long. Germline lookup yields CDR1 SQVTM and CDR2 ANQGSEA. CDR3 DNA (partial): TGCAGCGTACTGACCCAGGGATATGGA. Translation: CSVLTQGYG. The complete CDR3 sequence is CSVLTQGYGAFF.

On this clone: One junction end does not reproduce the germline sequence, and a read error may be involved. The read stops 3 residues short of the end of the CDR3; the missing end is completed from the germline J gene. The V and J genes are TRBV7-9 and TRBJ2-3; D tentatively reads TRBD1 or TRBD2 (6 bases each). CDR3 size: 14 residues. The germline gives CDR1 SEHNR, CDR2 FQNEAQ (reference sequence). The CDR3 here is CANSLGGDNQPQYF. Incomplete CDR3 DNA: TGTGCCAACAGCTTAGGAGGGGACAATCAGCCG.

A word on this clone: The DNA ends 3 residues before the CDR3 does, and the rest of the CDR3 is filled in from the germline J gene. The chain links TRBV11-2 to TRBJ2-5; D is unclear. Per the germline V gene, CDR1 is SGHAT and CDR2 is FQNNGV. V dropped 2 bases and J dropped 5 bases, with 9 bases sitting between them. The CDR3 sequence is 13 residues long. The sequenced CDR3 bases are TGTGCCAGCAGCTTATTCCGCGAGGAGACC. This gives the protein CASSLFREET. The entire CDR3 reads CASSLFREETQYF.

Notes on this clone: Sequencing ends 3 residues short of the CDR3 end; the germline J gene provides the rest. J is TRBJ2-7 and V is TRBV20-1; D is perhaps TRBD1 (6 bases). The CDR3 runs 13 residues. With 6 bases removed from V and 3 bases from J, the gap between germline ends came to 15 bases. The V gene's germline CDR1 is DFQATT and CDR2 SNEGSKA (reference sequence). The sequenced CDR3 bases are TGCAGTGCCTCTGGACAGTTATTCTACGAG. It specifies CSASGQLFYE. The full CDR3 reads CSASGQLFYEQYF.

For this clone: The CDR3 end falls 3 residues outside the read, so it is completed with the germline J gene. Different DNA sequences within this sample yield the same CDR3. The rearrangement uses TRBV19 and TRBJ2-2; a possible D gene is TRBD1 (8 bases). The CDR3 covers 19 residues. In germline, CDR1 is LNHDA, CDR2 SQIVND (reference sequence). V lost 2 bases and J 7 bases, leaving 26 bases between the germline ends. This chain's CDR3 is CASSINGGSGTGKLGELFF. The sequenced part of the CDR3 DNA is TGTGCCAGTAGTATAAACGGGGGGTCTGGGACAGGTAAACTCGGGGAG.

As regards this clone: The CDR3 goes on 3 residues after the read ends, and that part is filled in from the germline J gene. The chain is built from TRBV20-1 and TRBJ1-3; a weak D match, TRBD1 (5 bases). Germline loops: CDR1 DFQATT, CDR2 SNEGSKA (reference sequence). Trimming cost V 5 bases and J 4 bases, with 12 bases left between them. CDR3 size: 13 residues. The covered CDR3 bases are TGCAGTGCTTCACAGGTGGGCGGAAACACC. Its protein product is CSASQVGGNT. From start to end, the CDR3 is CSASQVGGNTIYF.

Concerning this clone: The CDR3 end is not reached by the read, which stops 3 residues before it; the germline J gene fills it in. This chain links TRBV18 with TRBJ2-6, with 12 positions matching TRBD1. V was clipped by 2 bases and J by 3 bases; unmatched bases: 8. Germline CDR1 reads KGHSH; CDR2 reads LQKENI. The CDR3 totals 19 residues. Incomplete CDR3 DNA: TGTGCCAGCTCACCAACTCCCGGGACAGGGGGCGATGGGGCCAACGTC. It specifies CASSPTPGTGGDGANV. The full CDR3 protein is CASSPTPGTGGDGANVLTF.

For this clone: The missing CDR3 end, 3 residues past where the read stops, is filled in from the germline J gene. This chain links TRBV12-3 or TRBV12-4 with TRBJ2-3; D remains ambiguous. The ends were cut back, 5 bases at V and 2 bases at J, with 8 bases in the middle. The CDR3 sequence is 13 residues long. CDR3 DNA, as far as it was read: TGTGCCAGCAGTGTACTGATCACAGATACG. This gives the protein CASSVLITDT. The entire CDR3 protein is CASSVLITDTQYF.

As regards this clone: Sequencing ends 3 residues short of the CDR3 end; the germline J gene provides the rest. The chain couples TRBV4-1 to TRBJ2-5; 8 bases match TRBD2. The germline CDR1 and CDR2 sequences are MGHRA and YSYEKL. The trim removed 0 bases at V and 5 bases at J, leaving 5 bases unmatched. The CDR3 runs to 15 residues. CDR3 bases read: TGCGCCAGCAGCCAAGAGAGAACTAGCGGCGAGACC. Its translation is CASSQERTSGET. The whole CDR3 reads CASSQERTSGETQYF.

Regarding this clone: Read sequence stops 3 residues before the CDR3 end, and the germline J gene provides the missing end. The V gene is TRBV5-4, the J gene TRBJ1-6; D is undetermined. Trimming left V 0 bases short and J 7 bases short, with 11 bases between. This CDR3 has 15 amino acids. From germline, CDR1 is SGHNT and CDR2 YYREEE (reference sequence). The CDR3 sequence: CASSLGGLENSPLHF. The CDR3 bases that were read are TGTGCCAGCAGCTTGGGAGGGCTGGAGAATTCACCC.

With regard to this clone: The read finishes 3 residues shy of the CDR3 end, and the germline J gene is used to complete it. The chain uses TRBV6-2 or TRBV6-3 and TRBJ2-5, with 10 bases aligning to TRBD2. Germline CDR1 MNHEY, CDR2 SVGEGT. The CDR3 extends over 15 amino acids. Losses at the gene ends were 5 bases for V and 7 bases for J; bases not matched to a gene: 10. CDR3 amino acids: CASSRGTSARGTQYF. The part of the CDR3 DNA that was read is TGTGCCAGCAGTCGGGGGACTAGCGCGCGGGGGACC.

CDR3 sequence: CAIRTFLYGQYF. The CDR3 bases that were read are TGTGCCATTCGAACTTTTCTCTATGGT. This rearrangement joins TRBV2 to TRBJ2-4; no reliable D call. The read gets to within 3 residues of the CDR3 end, and the germline J gene fills in the rest. Germline V gene sequence: CDR1 SNHLY, CDR2 FYNNEI. This CDR3 region has 12 residues.

Turning to this clone: The observed sequence ends 3 residues before the CDR3 terminus, with the missing tail filled in from the germline J gene. The chain uses TRBV23-1 and TRBJ2-5, with D tentatively TRBD1 (6 bases). Being an ORF, TRBV23-1 has a function that is uncertain. The CDR3 totals 15 residues. Trimming removed 4 bases at V and 4 bases at J, with 16 bases between. CDR3 DNA (partial): TGCGCCAGCAGTCTTATGACAGGCCCCGCAGAGACC. This encodes CASSLMTGPAET. The whole CDR3 region reads CASSLMTGPAETQYF.

Regarding this clone: The CDR3 end falls 3 residues outside the read, so it is completed with the germline J gene. V gene TRBV10-1 combines with J gene TRBJ2-7, with D unclear. The CDR3 runs 15 residues. Germline CDR1 is WNHNN and CDR2 is SYGVQD (reference sequence). V shed 2 bases and J shed 3 bases, with 14 bases lying between them. CDR3 protein: CASSEGPPRDYEQYF. The DNA read from the CDR3 is TGCGCCAGCAGTGAGGGCCCCCCCCGAGACTACGAG.

In the case of this clone: The read ends 3 residues early relative to the CDR3; the germline J gene fills the gap. J is TRBJ2-4 and V is TRBV6-1; possible D gene TRBD1, 7 bases. The CDR3 is 15 residues long. Germline CDR1 and CDR2: MNHNS and SASEGT. CDR3 amino acids: CASSGGTDLDYGQYF. Incomplete CDR3 DNA: TGTGCCAGCAGTGGCGGGACAGATTTAGACTATGGT.

Comments on this clone: The read ends 3 residues before the CDR3 terminus; that terminus is restored from the germline J gene. The chain combines TRBV19 with TRBJ2-1; 11 positions match TRBD2. The CDR3 contains 19 residues. V dropped 3 bases and J dropped 2; count of bases not matched to a gene: 12. Germline V CDR1 and CDR2: LNHDA, SQIVND (reference sequence). The CDR3 DNA, read in part, is TGTGCCAGTAGTATCGACGACTGGTTAGCGGGAGGGCCCTACAATGAG. This encodes CASSIDDWLAGGPYNE. In full, the CDR3 reads CASSIDDWLAGGPYNEQFF.

On this clone itself: The read finishes 3 residues shy of the CDR3 end, and the germline J gene is used to complete it. This rearrangement joins TRBV30 to TRBJ2-2; TRBD1 matches 8 bases. The CDR3 loop spans 15 amino acids. Looked up from germline, CDR1 is GTSNPN and CDR2 is SVGIG (reference sequence). The part of the CDR3 DNA that was read is TGTGCCTGGATAGTATGGTCCCAGGGGGCAAGGAAG. This translates into CAWIVWSQGARK. The full CDR3 protein is CAWIVWSQGARKLFF.

As concerns this clone: The read ends 3 residues early relative to the CDR3; the germline J gene fills the gap. The J gene is TRBJ2-1, the V gene TRBV20-1; D perhaps matches TRBD2 (6 bases). With 0 bases removed from V and 1 base from J, the gap between germline ends came to 13 bases. The CDR3 is made up of 16 amino acids. CDR1 and CDR2 (germline): DFQATT, SNEGSKA (reference sequence). The CDR3 DNA, read in part, is TGCAGTGCTAGAGATCGCCAGGGAGGTTCCTACAATGAG. Translation: CSARDRQGGSYNE. The CDR3 in full is CSARDRQGGSYNEQFF.

With respect to this clone: Sequencing ends 3 residues short of the CDR3 end; the germline J gene provides the rest. The chain employs TRBV7-9 and TRBJ2-1; unclear D gene. The CDR3 covers 15 residues. V dropped 0 bases and J dropped 0 bases, with 6 bases sitting between them. Looked up from germline, CDR1 is SEHNR and CDR2 is FQNEAQ (reference sequence). The DNA read from the CDR3 is TGTGCCAGCAGCTTAGCGGCCCTCTCCTACAATGAG. Translating gives CASSLAALSYNE. The full CDR3 reads CASSLAALSYNEQFF.

Notes on this clone: The CDR3 end is not reached by the read, which stops 3 residues before it; the germline J gene fills it in. V and J are TRBV7-9 and TRBJ1-1; unclear D gene. This CDR3 is 14 amino acids long. Germline CDR1 reads SEHNR; CDR2 reads FQNEAQ (reference sequence). This CDR3 is CASSQTSAQETAFF. CDR3 DNA (partial): TGTGCCAGCAGCCAGACTAGCGCTCAAGAGACA. Filled out from reference TRBV7-9 and TRBJ1-1, the complete variable domain reads DTGVSQNPRHKITKRGQNVTFRCDPISEHNRLYWYRQTLGQGPEFLTYFQNEAQLEKSRLLSDRFSAERPKGSFSTLEIQRTEQGDSAMYLCASSQTSAQETAFFGQGTRLTVV.

About this clone: The CDR3 is cut off 3 residues early in the read; its end comes from the germline J gene. The J gene is TRBJ1-2, the V gene TRBV29-1; D might be TRBD1 (6 bases). The germline V gene encodes CDR1 SQVTM and CDR2 ANQGSEA. V was cut by 5 bases and J by 3 bases, with 13 bases left in between. CDR3 length: 13 residues. CDR3 loop: CSVSDRLDYGYTF. The CDR3 DNA, read in part, is TGCAGCGTTTCAGACAGGCTCGACTATGGC. Combining the CDR3 with reference TRBV29-1 and TRBJ1-2 gives the whole variable domain SAVISQKPSRDICQRGTSLTIQCQVDSQVTMMFWYRQQPGQSLTLIATANQGSEATYESGFVIDKFPISRPNLTFSTLTVSNMSPEDSSIYLCSVSDRLDYGYTFGSGTRLTVV.

Note on this clone: Read coverage stops 3 residues before the CDR3 terminus; the germline J gene supplies the remainder. V and J are TRBV14 and TRBJ2-2; D not certain. CDR1 is SGHDN and CDR2 is FVKESK in the germline V gene. The CDR3 length is 17 residues. V shed 4 bases and J shed 5 bases, with 20 bases lying between them. CDR3 DNA, as far as it was read: TGTGCCAGCAGCCCAAACTCAGGCTCTGTGATAACCGGGGAG. It translates to CASSPNSGSVITGE. The complete CDR3 protein is CASSPNSGSVITGELFF.

Concerning this clone itself: The read terminates 3 residues ahead of where the CDR3 ends, so the germline J gene completes it. V and J are TRBV20-1 and TRBJ2-3; TRBD2 might be the D (6 bases). Germline CDR1 reads DFQATT; CDR2 reads SNEGSKA (reference sequence). This CDR3 contains 17 residues. V shed 0 bases and J shed 0 bases, with 16 bases lying between them. CDR3 DNA, as far as it was read: TGCAGTGCTAGAGATCAAGCGGGCTTACGTAGCACAGATACG. Translated: CSARDQAGLRSTDT. The whole CDR3 is CSARDQAGLRSTDTQYF.